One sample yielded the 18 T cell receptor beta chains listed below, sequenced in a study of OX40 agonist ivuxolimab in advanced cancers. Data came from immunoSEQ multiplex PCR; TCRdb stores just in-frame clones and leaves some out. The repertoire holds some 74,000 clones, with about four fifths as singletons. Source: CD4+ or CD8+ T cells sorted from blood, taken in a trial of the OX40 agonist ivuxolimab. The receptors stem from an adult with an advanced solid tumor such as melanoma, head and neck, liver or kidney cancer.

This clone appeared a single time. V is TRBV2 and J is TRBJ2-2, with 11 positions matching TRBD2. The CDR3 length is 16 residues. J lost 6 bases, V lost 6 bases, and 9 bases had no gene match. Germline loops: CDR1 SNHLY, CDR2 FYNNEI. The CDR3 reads CASSDKLAGGAGELFF. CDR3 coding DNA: TGTGCCAGCAGCGACAAGCTAGCGGGAGGAGCCGGGGAGCTGTTTTTT.

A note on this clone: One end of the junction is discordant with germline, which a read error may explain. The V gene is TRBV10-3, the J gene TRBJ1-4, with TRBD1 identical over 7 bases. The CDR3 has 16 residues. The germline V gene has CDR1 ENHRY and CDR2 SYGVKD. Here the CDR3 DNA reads TGTACCATACGGAGGGGGCGGGCCGTGCGTGGCGAAAAACTGTTTTTT. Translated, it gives CTIRRGRAVRGEKLFF.

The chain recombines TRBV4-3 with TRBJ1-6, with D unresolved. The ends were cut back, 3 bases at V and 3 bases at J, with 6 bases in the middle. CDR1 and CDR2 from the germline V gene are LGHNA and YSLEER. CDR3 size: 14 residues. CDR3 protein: CASSQESYNSPLHF. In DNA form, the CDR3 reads TGCGCCAGCAGCCAGGAGAGCTATAATTCACCCCTCCACTTT.

The CDR3 sequence: CASSIRYPYEQYF. The CDR3 DNA reads TGTGCCAGTAGTATCCGGTACCCCTACGAGCAGTACTTC. The chain uses TRBV19 and TRBJ2-7; D gene uncertain. The CDR3 loop spans 13 amino acids. CDR1 is LNHDA and CDR2 is SQIVND in the germline V gene (reference sequence). Deletions cut 3 bases from V and 2 bases from J, with 8 bases between.

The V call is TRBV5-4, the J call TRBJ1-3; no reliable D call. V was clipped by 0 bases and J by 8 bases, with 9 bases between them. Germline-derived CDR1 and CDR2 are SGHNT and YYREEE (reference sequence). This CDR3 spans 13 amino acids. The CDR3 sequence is CASSLVAEDTIYF. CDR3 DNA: TGTGCCAGCAGCTTGGTGGCTGAGGACACCATATATTTT.

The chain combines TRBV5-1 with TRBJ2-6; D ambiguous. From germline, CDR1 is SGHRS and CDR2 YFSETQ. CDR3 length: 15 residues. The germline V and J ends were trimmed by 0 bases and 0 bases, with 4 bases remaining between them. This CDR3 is CASSLGNSGANVLTF. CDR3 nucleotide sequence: TGCGCCAGCAGCTTGGGGAACTCTGGGGCCAACGTCCTGACTTTC.

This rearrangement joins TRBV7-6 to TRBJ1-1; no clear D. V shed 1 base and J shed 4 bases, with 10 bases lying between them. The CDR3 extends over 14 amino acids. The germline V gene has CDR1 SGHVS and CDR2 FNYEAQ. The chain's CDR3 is CASSLGLPGTEAFF. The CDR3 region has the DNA TGTGCCAGCAGCTTAGGCCTTCCTGGCACTGAAGCTTTCTTT.

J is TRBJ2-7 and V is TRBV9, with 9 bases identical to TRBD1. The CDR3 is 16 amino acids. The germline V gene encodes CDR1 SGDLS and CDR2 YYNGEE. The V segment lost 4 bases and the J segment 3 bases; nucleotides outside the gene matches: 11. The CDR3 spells CASSPRTGGFGYEQYF. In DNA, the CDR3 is TGTGCCAGCAGCCCGAGAACAGGGGGCTTTGGCTACGAGCAGTACTTC.

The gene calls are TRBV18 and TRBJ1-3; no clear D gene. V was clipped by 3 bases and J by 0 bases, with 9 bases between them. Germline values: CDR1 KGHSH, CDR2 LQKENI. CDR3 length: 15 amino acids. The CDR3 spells CASSPPQNSGNTIYF. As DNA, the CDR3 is TGTGCCAGCTCACCGCCGCAAAACTCTGGAAACACCATATATTTT.

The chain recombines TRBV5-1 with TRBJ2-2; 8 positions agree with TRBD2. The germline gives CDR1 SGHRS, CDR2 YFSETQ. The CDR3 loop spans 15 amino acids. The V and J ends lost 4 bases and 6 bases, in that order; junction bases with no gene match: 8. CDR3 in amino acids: CASSPGTRVAGELFF. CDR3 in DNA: TGCGCCAGCAGCCCCGGGACTAGAGTCGCCGGGGAGCTGTTTTTT.

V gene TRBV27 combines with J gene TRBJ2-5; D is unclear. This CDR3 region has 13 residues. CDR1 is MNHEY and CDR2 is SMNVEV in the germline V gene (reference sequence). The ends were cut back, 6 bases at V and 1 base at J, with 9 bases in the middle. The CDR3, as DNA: TGTGCCAGCAGACTAATCCCCCAAGAGACCCAGTACTTC. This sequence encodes CASRLIPQETQYF.

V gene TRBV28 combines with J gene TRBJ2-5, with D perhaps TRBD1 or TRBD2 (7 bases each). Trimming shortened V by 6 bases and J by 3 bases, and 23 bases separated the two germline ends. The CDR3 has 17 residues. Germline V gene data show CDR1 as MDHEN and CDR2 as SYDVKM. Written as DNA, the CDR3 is TGTGCCAGCAGGCGAGGGAGGGGACAGTGGATAAAAGAGACCCAGTACTTC. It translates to CASRRGRGQWIKETQYF.

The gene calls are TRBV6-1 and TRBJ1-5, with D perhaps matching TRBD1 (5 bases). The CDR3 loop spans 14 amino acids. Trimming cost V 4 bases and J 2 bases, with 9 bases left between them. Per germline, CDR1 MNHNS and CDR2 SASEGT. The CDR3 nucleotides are TGTGCCAGCAGTGTATCGGGGGGCAATCAGCCCCAGCATTTT. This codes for CASSVSGGNQPQHF.

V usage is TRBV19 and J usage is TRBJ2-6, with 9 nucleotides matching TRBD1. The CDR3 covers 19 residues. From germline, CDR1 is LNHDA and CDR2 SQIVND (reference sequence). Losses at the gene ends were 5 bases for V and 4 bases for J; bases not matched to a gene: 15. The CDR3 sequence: CASSPLGTGISAGANVLTF. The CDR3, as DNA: TGTGCCAGTAGTCCTCTCGGGACAGGGATCTCCGCCGGGGCCAACGTCCTGACTTTC.

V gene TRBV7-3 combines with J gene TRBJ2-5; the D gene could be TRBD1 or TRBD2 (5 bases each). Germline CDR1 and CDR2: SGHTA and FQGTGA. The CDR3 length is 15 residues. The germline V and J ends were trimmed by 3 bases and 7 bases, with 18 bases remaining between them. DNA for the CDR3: TGTGCCAGCAGCTTTATGTTTACAGGTCGGGGGACCCAGTACTTC. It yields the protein CASSFMFTGRGTQYF.

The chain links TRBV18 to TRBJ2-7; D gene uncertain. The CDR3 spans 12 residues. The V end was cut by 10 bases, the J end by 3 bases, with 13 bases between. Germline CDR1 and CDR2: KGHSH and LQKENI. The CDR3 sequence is CATTSGGYEQYF. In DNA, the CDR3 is TGTGCCACCACCTCCGGCGGCTACGAGCAGTACTTC.

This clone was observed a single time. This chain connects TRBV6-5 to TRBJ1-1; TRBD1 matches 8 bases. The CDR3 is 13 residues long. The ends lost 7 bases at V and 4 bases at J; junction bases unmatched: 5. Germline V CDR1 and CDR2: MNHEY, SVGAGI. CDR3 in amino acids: CASIDRGFTEAFF. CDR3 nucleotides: TGTGCCAGCATTGACAGGGGTTTCACTGAAGCTTTCTTT.

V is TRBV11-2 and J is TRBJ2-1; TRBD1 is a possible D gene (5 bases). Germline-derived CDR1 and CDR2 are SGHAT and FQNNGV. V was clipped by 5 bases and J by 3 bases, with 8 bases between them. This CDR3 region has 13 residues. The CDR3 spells CASSPDSYNEQFF. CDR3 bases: TGTGCCAGCAGCCCAGACAGCTACAATGAGCAGTTCTTC.